Below are 14 T cell receptor beta chains sequenced from a single sample in a study of tumour-infiltrating T cells in Burkitt lymphoma. Data came from immunoSEQ multiplex PCR; TCRdb stores just in-frame clones and leaves some out. Of a few hundred clones detected, 21% appear once; the ten largest clones hold about 19%. The sample was tumor tissue. Source of these receptors: a human donor with Burkitt lymphoma.

This clone was seen only once. CDR3 region: CASSKGQGVSYEQYF. The CDR3 DNA is TGTGCCAGTAGTAAGGGACAGGGGGTTTCCTACGAGCAGTACTTC. The chain couples TRBV19 to TRBJ2-7; TRBD1 matches 11 bases. This CDR3 region has 15 residues. Germline V gene sequence: CDR1 LNHDA, CDR2 SQIVND (reference sequence). V trimming: 4 bases; J trimming: 1 base; junction bases outside the gene matches: 3.

The gene calls are TRBV2 and TRBJ1-2; D is ambiguous. CDR3 length: 13 residues. Trimming took off 8 bases at V and 5 bases at J, with 15 bases between the two ends. Germline lookup yields CDR1 SNHLY and CDR2 FYNNEI. DNA for the CDR3: TGTGCCAGCCCGAGAGACCGGAGGTATGGCTACACCTTC. This sequence encodes CASPRDRRYGYTF.

This clone was counted only a few times. The rearrangement uses TRBV9 and TRBJ1-1; D is unclear. Between the trimmed V and J ends, which lost 0 bases and 1 base, there was a span of 4 bases. Germline lookup yields CDR1 SGDLS and CDR2 YYNGEE. The CDR3 extends over 13 amino acids. CDR3 in DNA: TGTGCCAGCAGCGTAGGTTGGAACACTGAAGCTTTCTTT. Translating it yields CASSVGWNTEAFF.

J is TRBJ1-1 and V is TRBV6-5; tentatively, D is TRBD1 (5 bases). The germline V gene encodes CDR1 MNHEY and CDR2 SVGAGI. The V and J ends lost 2 bases and 3 bases respectively, with 13 bases between them. This CDR3 spans 15 amino acids. CDR3 DNA: TGTGCCAGCAGTTACCCGGGCAGGGCGGACACTGAAGCTTTCTTT. Its translation: CASSYPGRADTEAFF.

V and J are TRBV4-3 and TRBJ1-2, with TRBD1 matching 7 bases. The V gene end was trimmed by 1 base and the J gene end by 4 bases; junction bases not matched to a gene: 3. The CDR3 has 14 amino acids. Germline CDR1 is LGHNA and CDR2 is YSLEER. CDR3: CASSQGQGAYGYTF. The CDR3 coding sequence is TGCGCCAGCAGCCAAGGACAGGGTGCCTATGGCTACACCTTC.

This clone was seen a few times. The junction does not match germline at one end; this may be a read error. The V gene is TRBV4-1, the J gene TRBJ1-5; D is unresolved. The CDR3 runs to 15 residues. Germline assignment: CDR1 MGHRA and CDR2 YSYEKL. CDR3: CASSQVAGVNQPQHF. The CDR3 DNA is TGCGCCAGCAGCCAAGTAGCAGGAGTAAATCAACCCCAGCATTTT.

The DNA for the CDR3 is TGCGCCAGCAGCACGGACAGCAATCAGCCCCAGCATTTT. Protein sequence: CASSTDSNQPQHF. V gene TRBV5-1 combines with J gene TRBJ1-5, with D unclear. Germline CDR1 is SGHRS and CDR2 is YFSETQ. V lost 4 bases and J lost 1, with 6 bases in between. CDR3 length: 13 amino acids. Together with reference TRBV5-1 and TRBJ1-5, the CDR3 gives the full variable domain: KAGVTQTPRYLIKTRGQQVTLSCSPISGHRSVSWYQQTPGQGLQFLFEYFSETQRNKGNFPGRFSGRQFSNSRSEMNVSTLELGDSALYLCASSTDSNQPQHFGDGTRLSIL.

The chain carries TRBV11-3 and TRBJ2-1, with a tentative D call TRBD1 (6 bases). CDR3 length: 17 residues. The ends were cut back, 1 base at V and 8 bases at J, with 21 bases in the middle. Germline CDR1 reads SGHNT; CDR2 reads YENEEA. This chain's CDR3 is CASSLALEANRVHEQFF. Written as DNA, the CDR3 is TGTGCCAGCAGCTTAGCATTGGAGGCAAACAGGGTCCATGAGCAGTTCTTC. Drawing the rest from reference TRBV11-3 and TRBJ2-1, the complete variable domain is EAGVVQSPRYKIIEKKQPVAFWCNPISGHNTLYWYLQNLGQGPELLIRYENEEAVDDSQLPKDRFSAERLKGVDSTLKIQPAELGDSAVYLCASSLALEANRVHEQFFGPGTRLTVL.

Only a few counts were recorded for this clone. The chain links TRBV5-1 to TRBJ2-5; no definite D call. The CDR3 runs 16 residues. CDR1 is SGHRS, CDR2 YFSETQ, per germline. Trimming removed 1 base from V and 1 base from J, with 14 bases in between. DNA of the CDR3: TGCGCCAGCAGCTTGCCGGGCGTGATGGGCCAAGAGACCCAGTACTTC. This gives the protein CASSLPGVMGQETQYF. The full variable domain, rest sourced from reference TRBV5-1 and TRBJ2-5, is KAGVTQTPRYLIKTRGQQVTLSCSPISGHRSVSWYQQTPGQGLQFLFEYFSETQRNKGNFPGRFSGRQFSNSRSEMNVSTLELGDSALYLCASSLPGVMGQETQYFGPGTRLLVL.

The chain recombines TRBV9 with TRBJ1-1, with D possibly TRBD1 on 6 matching bases. CDR1 and CDR2 from the germline V gene are SGDLS and YYNGEE. The V and J ends lost 6 bases and 4 bases respectively, with 13 bases between them. This CDR3 spans 13 amino acids. The CDR3 DNA reads as TGTGCCAGCACCGCAGGGGAGGGCACTGAAGCTTTCTTT. Translation gives CASTAGEGTEAFF. Combining the CDR3 with reference TRBV9 and TRBJ1-1 gives the whole variable domain DSGVTQTPKHLITATGQRVTLRCSPRSGDLSVYWYQQSLDQGLQFLIQYYNGEERAKGNILERFSAQQFPDLHSELNLSSLELGDSALYFCASTAGEGTEAFFGQGTRLTVV.

The chain combines TRBV4-3 with TRBJ2-2; D unclear. The CDR3 has 14 amino acids. V lost 2 bases to trimming and J lost 5 bases, with 9 bases between them. Looked up from germline, CDR1 is LGHNA and CDR2 is YSLEER. The CDR3 here is CASSQNGPTGELFF. The CDR3 DNA follows: TGCGCCAGCAGCCAAAACGGGCCGACCGGGGAGCTGTTTTTT.

This clone was counted a few times. The chain has TRBV7-9 and TRBJ1-2, with D hard to call. V was pared by 6 bases and J by 3 bases, with 14 bases between. Germline CDR1 reads SEHNR; CDR2 reads FQNEAQ (reference sequence). This CDR3 is built from 14 residues. The CDR3 sequence is CASRPSGGYYGYTF. The CDR3 coding sequence is TGTGCCAGCAGACCGTCGGGAGGGTACTATGGCTACACCTTC.

This clone was counted a few times. The J gene is TRBJ2-7, the V gene TRBV4-3; unclear D gene. This CDR3 is 15 amino acids long. Germline V CDR1 and CDR2: LGHNA, YSLEER. V was pared by 1 base and J by 5 bases, with 15 bases between. For the CDR3, the DNA is TGCGCCAGCAGCCAAGGGACCGCGGTATTCGACGAGCAGTACTTC. It encodes CASSQGTAVFDEQYF.

The sample holds a few counts of this clone. The chain uses TRBV27 and TRBJ1-2, with TRBD1 matching 7 bases. The CDR3 covers 15 residues. The germline V gene has CDR1 MNHEY and CDR2 SMNVEV (reference sequence). V dropped 5 bases and J dropped 4; count of bases not matched to a gene: 10. CDR3 nucleotide sequence: TGTGCCAGCAGTCCCCGGGACAGCGCCGTCTATGGCTACACCTTC. Translating it yields CASSPRDSAVYGYTF.